This TCR beta chain was identified in a study of blood T cells in healthy people across ages. Healthy Caucasians from Russia aged roughly 6 to 100 served as donors. Peripheral blood was drawn, approximately 10 milliliters per donor. With regard to this clonotype: What it binds is not known.

A second PCR of 7 to 11 cycles used a sample-barcoded 5' primer and a J-beta primer mix. TCRdb ran MiXCR on the 5' RACE reads and lists one entry per CDR3 protein. The table records about 970,000 distinct CDR3 sequences, roughly 50% of them present only once. Trimming stripped 0 bases from V and 7 bases from J, with 13 bases between. This CDR3 region has 14 residues. Per the germline V gene, CDR1 is DFQATT and CDR2 is SNEGSKA (reference sequence). Study findings and constraints: Diversity figures derived from one million T cells were judged to underestimate the true value.

The chain has TRBV20-1 and TRBJ2-1; D gene ambiguous. The sequenced sample was blood. The TCR was taken from a woman in her sixties in good health. CDR3 sequence reads: CSAREVVLRNEQFF. In nucleotides, the CDR3 is TGCAGTGCTAGAGAGGTTGTTTTACGGAATGAGCAGTTCTTC.